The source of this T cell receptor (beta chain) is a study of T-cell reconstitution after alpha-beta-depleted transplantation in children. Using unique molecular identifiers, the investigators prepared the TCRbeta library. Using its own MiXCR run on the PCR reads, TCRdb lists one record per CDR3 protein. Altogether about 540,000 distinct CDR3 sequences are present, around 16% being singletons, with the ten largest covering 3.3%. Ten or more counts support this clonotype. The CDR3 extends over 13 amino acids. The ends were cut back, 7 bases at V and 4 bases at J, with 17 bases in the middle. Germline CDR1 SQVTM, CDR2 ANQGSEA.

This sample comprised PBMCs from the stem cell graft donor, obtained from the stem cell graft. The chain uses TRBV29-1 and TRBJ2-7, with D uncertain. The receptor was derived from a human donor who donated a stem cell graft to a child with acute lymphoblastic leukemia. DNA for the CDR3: TGCAGCGCCGTCGGGCAGCTACCTTACGAGCAGTACTTC. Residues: CSAVGQLPYEQYF.